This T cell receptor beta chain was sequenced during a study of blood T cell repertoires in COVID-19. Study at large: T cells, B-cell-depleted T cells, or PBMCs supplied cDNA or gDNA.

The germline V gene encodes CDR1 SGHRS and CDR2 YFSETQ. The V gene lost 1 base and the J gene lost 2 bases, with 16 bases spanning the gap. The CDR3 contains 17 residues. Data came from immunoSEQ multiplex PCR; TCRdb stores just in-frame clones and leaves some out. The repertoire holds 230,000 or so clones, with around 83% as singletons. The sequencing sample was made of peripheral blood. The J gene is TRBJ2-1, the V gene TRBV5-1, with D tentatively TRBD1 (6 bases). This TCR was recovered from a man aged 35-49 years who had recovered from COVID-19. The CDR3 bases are TGCGCCAGCAGCTTGCGGTCGGGCAGGGGCCCCTACAATGAGCAGTTCTTC. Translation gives CASSLRSGRGPYNEQFF.